The sequence of this T cell receptor (beta chain) was determined in a study of blood T cell repertoires in COVID-19. Source study methods: Reference gene primer amplification gave nucleated cell count estimates. Sequencing used immunoSEQ multiplex PCR; TCRdb keeps in-frame clones, though not all of them. The V and J calls and clone size come from that table; D and trimming were worked out from the DNA. The sample includes some 87,000 clones, 80% to 90% of them seen just once. V shed 5 bases and J shed 7 bases, with 9 bases lying between them. CDR1 and CDR2 (germline): SGHTA, FQGNSA. This CDR3 has 12 amino acids.

The chain is built from TRBV7-2 and TRBJ1-5; D is unresolved. The source is a human donor in a cohort sampled during active COVID-19. Sequencing was done on a sample of peripheral blood. The CDR3 loop reads CASSPSGQPQHF. CDR3 coding DNA: TGTGCCAGCAGCCCGTCCGGGCAGCCCCAGCATTTT.